The 12 T cell receptor beta chains reported below all come from one sample, sequenced in a study of identical twins. TCRdb analysed the 5' RACE reads with MiXCR anew, one entry per CDR3 protein. The table includes hundreds of thousands of distinct CDR3 sequences, approximately 20% detected once. The same sample was also used in a study of yellow fever vaccine responses in identical twins.

Sequenced: CD4+ T cells sorted from blood. The receptor set was obtained from a woman under 30 in good health.

This sequence joins TRBV12-3 or TRBV12-4 and TRBJ1-5; D is possibly TRBD1 (6 bases). The CDR3 loop spans 14 amino acids. V was cut by 5 bases and J by 3 bases, with 11 bases left in between. This CDR3 reads CASSGGGVNQPQHF. Here the CDR3 DNA reads TGTGCCAGCAGTGGAGGGGGGGTCAATCAGCCCCAGCATTTT.

This clonotype was counted a few times. This rearrangement joins TRBV28 to TRBJ2-3; the match to TRBD2 covers 9 bases. V lost 2 bases to trimming and J lost 4 bases; unmatched junction nucleotides: 4. The CDR3 has 15 residues. Germline V lookup: CDR1 MDHEN, CDR2 SYDVKM. The CDR3 protein is CASSLDAGGADTQYF. The CDR3 DNA reads as TGTGCCAGCAGTTTAGATGCGGGAGGGGCAGATACGCAGTATTTT.

This clonotype was counted between two and nine times. The rearrangement links TRBV10-3 to TRBJ2-3; perhaps TRBD2 as D (5 bases). Germline-derived CDR1 and CDR2 are ENHRY and SYGVKD. This CDR3 comprises 13 residues. Trimming pared 5 bases from V and 3 bases from J, leaving 9 bases between. CDR3 bases: TGTGCCATCAGTTCGGGGATAACAGATACGCAGTATTTT. Its protein is CAISSGITDTQYF.

The rearrangement uses TRBV20-1 and TRBJ1-1, with 8 bases lining up with TRBD1. This CDR3 has 14 residues. Germline lookup yields CDR1 DFQATT and CDR2 SNEGSKA (reference sequence). V was clipped by 3 bases and J by 3 bases; unmatched bases: 6. The CDR3 DNA reads as TGCAGTGCTAGGTGGACAGGGTTGGACACTGAAGCTTTCTTT. This codes for CSARWTGLDTEAFF.

This clonotype was observed many times. V gene TRBV3-1 combines with J gene TRBJ2-1; 8 bases match TRBD2. The CDR3 length is 15 residues. CDR1 and CDR2 from the germline V gene are LGHDT and YNNKEL (reference sequence). After removal of 4 bases from V and 8 bases from J, the junction contained 10 bases not matched to a gene. CDR3 in amino acids: CASSPRGGPTYEQFF. The CDR3 DNA sequence: TGTGCCAGCAGCCCCCGGGGGGGCCCGACATATGAGCAGTTCTTC.

This sequence joins TRBV12-3 or TRBV12-4 and TRBJ2-3; TRBD2 matches 8 bases. Trimming cost V 5 bases and J 2 bases; bases outside gene matches: 18. The length of the CDR3 is 19 residues. This chain's CDR3 is CASSALGAGGWFHTDTQYF. In DNA, the CDR3 is TGTGCCAGCAGTGCCCTGGGGGCGGGGGGCTGGTTTCACACAGATACGCAGTATTTT.

This chain uses TRBV12-3 or TRBV12-4 with TRBJ2-1; maybe TRBD2 (6 bases). Between the trimmed V and J ends, which lost 5 bases and 4 bases, there was a span of 9 bases. This CDR3 spans 13 amino acids. The CDR3: CASSTGLYNEQFF. CDR3 sequence (DNA): TGTGCCAGCAGTACGGGACTTTACAATGAGCAGTTCTTC.

The chain recombines TRBV3-1 with TRBJ2-7; D possibly corresponds to TRBD2 (5 bases). The germline V gene has CDR1 LGHDT and CDR2 YNNKEL (reference sequence). With 1 base removed from V and 3 bases from J, the gap between germline ends came to 10 bases. This CDR3 has 14 amino acids. CDR3 nucleotides: TGTGCCAGCAGCCAAGCAGGACTTCACTACGAGCAGTACTTC. It specifies CASSQAGLHYEQYF.

The rearrangement links TRBV7-2 to TRBJ2-1; the match to TRBD2 covers 12 bases. Germline V gene data show CDR1 as SGHTA and CDR2 as FQGNSA. Germline trimming cut 6 bases from V and 6 bases from J; bases unmatched to any gene: 9. CDR3 size: 16 residues. This CDR3 reads CASRASGGAGFNEQFF. The CDR3 coding sequence is TGTGCCAGCAGAGCTAGCGGGGGGGCGGGTTTCAATGAGCAGTTCTTC.

This clonotype was seen ten or more times. The genes are TRBV3-1 and TRBJ1-2, with D hard to call. CDR1 is LGHDT and CDR2 is YNNKEL in the germline V gene (reference sequence). The germline V and J ends were trimmed by 4 bases and 8 bases, with 11 bases remaining between them. CDR3 size: 12 residues. The CDR3 bases are TGTGCCAGCAGCCCGGGCCAGCGGGGCTACACCTTC. It encodes CASSPGQRGYTF.

CDR3 region: CASSVSGGANGEQFF. The CDR3 nucleotides are TGTGCCAGCAGTGTAAGCGGGGGGGCGAATGGTGAGCAGTTCTTC. The chain employs TRBV2 and TRBJ2-1, with 10 bases fitting TRBD2. The germline gives CDR1 SNHLY, CDR2 FYNNEI. The ends lost 4 bases at V and 9 bases at J; junction bases unmatched: 9. The CDR3 has 15 residues.

This clonotype was counted only a few times. The CDR3 DNA is TGTGCCAGCACGGCGGGGATATACAATGAGCAGTTCTTC. Its translation: CASTAGIYNEQFF. This rearrangement joins TRBV12-3 or TRBV12-4 to TRBJ2-1, with TRBD2 as a possible D gene (6 bases). V lost 7 bases and J lost 4, with 11 bases in between. CDR3 size: 13 residues.